The T cell receptor beta chain under discussion was sequenced for a study of T cell changes during pregnancy in multiple sclerosis. The CDR3 is 12 amino acids. In germline, CDR1 is LGHNT, CDR2 FRNRAP. With 6 bases removed from V and 8 bases from J, the gap between germline ends came to 11 bases. This clone was observed once. Profiling relied on immunoSEQ multiplex PCR, and the TCRdb table lists in-frame clones only, not all of them. The data show fewer than 50,000 clones, 70% to 90% seen once. This chain links TRBV12-5 with TRBJ2-1; D perhaps matches TRBD2 (6 bases). The TCR sequence derives from a female donor with multiple sclerosis, enrolled in a pregnancy study. Sample: CD8+ T cells from peripheral blood mononuclear cells, taken in the third trimester of pregnancy. The CDR3 DNA sequence: TGTGCTAGTGGCCATTCTAGCGATGAGCAGTTCTTC. Translating it yields CASGHSSDEQFF.